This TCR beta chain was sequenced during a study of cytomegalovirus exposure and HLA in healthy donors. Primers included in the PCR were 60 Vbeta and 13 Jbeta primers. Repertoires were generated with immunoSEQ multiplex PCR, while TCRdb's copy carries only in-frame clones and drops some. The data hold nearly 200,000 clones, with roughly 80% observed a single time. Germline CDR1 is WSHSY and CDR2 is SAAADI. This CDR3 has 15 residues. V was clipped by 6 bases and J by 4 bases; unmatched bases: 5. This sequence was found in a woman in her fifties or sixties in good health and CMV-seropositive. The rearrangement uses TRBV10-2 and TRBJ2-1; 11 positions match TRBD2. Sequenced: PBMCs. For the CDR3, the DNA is TGCGCCAGCAGCACTAGCGGGGGAACTTACAATGAGCAGTTCTTC. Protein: CASSTSGGTYNEQFF.